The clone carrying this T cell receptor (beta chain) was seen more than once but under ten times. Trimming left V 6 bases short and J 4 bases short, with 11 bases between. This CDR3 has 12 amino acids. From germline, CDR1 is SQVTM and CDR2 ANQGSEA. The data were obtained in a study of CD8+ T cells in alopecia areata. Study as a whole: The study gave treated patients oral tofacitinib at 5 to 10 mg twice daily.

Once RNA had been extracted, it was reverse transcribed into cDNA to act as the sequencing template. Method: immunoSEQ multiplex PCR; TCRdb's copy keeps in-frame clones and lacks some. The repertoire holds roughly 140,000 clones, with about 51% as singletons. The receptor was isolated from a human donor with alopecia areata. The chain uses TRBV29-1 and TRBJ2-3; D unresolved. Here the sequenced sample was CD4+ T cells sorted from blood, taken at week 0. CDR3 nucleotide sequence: TGCAGCGTCCAAAGAGGACCAGATACGCAGTATTTT. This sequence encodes CSVQRGPDTQYF.